These T cell receptor beta chains were read from a single sample in a study of read filtering for tumor transcriptome and immune sequencing. MiXCR, run by TCRdb on the reads, gives a single entry per CDR3 protein. The profile shows roughly 82,000 distinct CDR3 sequences, roughly 12% of them singletons. The sequencing input was a population of CD138-negative cells sorted from bone marrow. The source is a donor at least 40 years old with multiple myeloma. Both conserved end residues are part of each CDR3. D genes are given only for firm matches. Only some rows state a clone size, as once, few, many or a class for expanded clones.

J: TRBJ1-4
D: -
size: many
V: TRBV20-1
DNA: TGCAGTGCTAGAGATGGGGACAAACTTCCAACTAATGAAAAACTGTTTTTT
CDR3: CSARDGDKLPTNEKLFF

J: TRBJ1-5
D: -
size: many
V: TRBV29-1
DNA: TGCAGCGTTGTCTCCGATCGCAATCAGCCCCAGCATTTT
CDR3: CSVVSDRNQPQHF

J: TRBJ1-5
D: -
size: many
V: TRBV7-9
DNA: TGTGCCAGCAGCCCGGGTCGGCTAAATCAGCCCCAGCATTTT
CDR3: CASSPGRLNQPQHF

J: TRBJ1-1
D: -
size: many
V: TRBV5-1
DNA: TGCGCCAGCAGCTCACAGGGGAACACTGAAGCTTTCTTT
CDR3: CASSSQGNTEAFF

J: TRBJ2-7
D: TRBD2
size: many
V: TRBV20-1
DNA: TGCAGTGCTACTAGCGGTGGAACACGGGGGCAGTACTTC
CDR3: CSATSGGTRGQYF

J: TRBJ2-5
D: TRBD1
size: many
V: TRBV27
DNA: TGTGCCAGCAGCAGGACAGGGGGTAATTGGGCCCAGTACTTC
CDR3: CASSRTGGNWAQYF

J: TRBJ2-7
D: -
size: many
V: TRBV20-1
DNA: TGCAGTGCGTCTCCGGGCCCCGGCTCCTACGAGCAGTACTTC
CDR3: CSASPGPGSYEQYF

J: TRBJ1-1
D: TRBD1
size: many
V: TRBV20-1
DNA: TGCAGTGCTAGAGAGGCAGGGGGGACTGAAGCTTTCTTT
CDR3: CSAREAGGTEAFF

J: TRBJ1-3
D: -
size: -
V: TRBV29-1
DNA: TGCAGCGCCGTGACTGGAAACACCATATATTTT
CDR3: CSAVTGNTIYF

J: TRBJ2-3
D: TRBD2
size: many
V: TRBV12-3/TRBV12-4
DNA: TGTGCCAGCAGCCGATCCCTAGCGGGGGTCACAGATACGCAGTATTTT
CDR3: CASSRSLAGVTDTQYF

J: TRBJ1-2
D: -
size: many
V: TRBV29-1
DNA: TGCAGCGTTGAAACCCTATCGACTAACTATGGCTACACCTTC
CDR3: CSVETLSTNYGYTF

J: TRBJ2-3
D: -
size: few
V: TRBV11-3
DNA: TGTGCCAGCAGCTTGAAGGTCTGGTCCTCCCCGGATACGCAGTATTTT
CDR3: CASSLKVWSSPDTQYF

J: TRBJ2-5
D: TRBD2
size: many
V: TRBV20-1
DNA: TGCAGTGCTAGACCTAGCGGACAAGAGACCCAGTACTTC
CDR3: CSARPSGQETQYF

J: TRBJ1-2
D: TRBD1
size: many
V: TRBV28
DNA: TGTGCCAGCAGTGGCAGGGGGTTTGGCTACACCTTC
CDR3: CASSGRGFGYTF

J: TRBJ2-5
D: -
size: many
V: TRBV9
DNA: TGTGCCAGCAGCGTAGAAAAGGGAGGAGAGACCCAGTACTTC
CDR3: CASSVEKGGETQYF